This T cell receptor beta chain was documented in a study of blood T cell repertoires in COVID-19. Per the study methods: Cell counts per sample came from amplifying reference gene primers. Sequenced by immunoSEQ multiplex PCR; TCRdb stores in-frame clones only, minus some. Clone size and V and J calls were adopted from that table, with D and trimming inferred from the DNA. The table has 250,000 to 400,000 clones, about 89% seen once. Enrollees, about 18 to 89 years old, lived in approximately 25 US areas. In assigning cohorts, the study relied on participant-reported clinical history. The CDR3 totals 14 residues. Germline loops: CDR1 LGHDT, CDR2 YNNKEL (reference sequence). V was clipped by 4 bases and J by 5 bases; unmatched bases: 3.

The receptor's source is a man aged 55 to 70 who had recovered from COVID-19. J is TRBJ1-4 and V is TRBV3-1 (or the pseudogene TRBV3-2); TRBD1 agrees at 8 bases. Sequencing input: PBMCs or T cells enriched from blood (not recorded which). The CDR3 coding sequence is TGTGCCAGCAGCCCGGACAGGGTAAATGAAAAACTGTTTTTT. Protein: CASSPDRVNEKLFF.